The 26 T cell receptor beta chains below all came from one sample that was sequenced in a study of blood T cell repertoires in COVID-19. Sequenced by immunoSEQ multiplex PCR; TCRdb stores in-frame clones only, minus some. The sample consists of 25,000 to 35,000 clones, roughly nine tenths of them appearing once. Sample: peripheral blood. The receptors stem from a human donor in a cohort sampled during active COVID-19.

This chain joins TRBV4-2 and TRBJ1-2, with a weak D call TRBD1 (5 bases). CDR3 length equals 15 residues. The germline V gene encodes CDR1 LGHNA and CDR2 YNFKEQ. V lost 5 bases, J lost 6 bases, and 19 bases lay in between. As DNA, the CDR3 is TGTGCCAGCAGCTTGCCCACAGACAGCTATGATGGCTACACCTTC. Protein: CASSLPTDSYDGYTF.

The V gene is TRBV29-1, the J gene TRBJ1-2, with D tentatively TRBD1 (6 bases). Germline V gives CDR1 SQVTM, CDR2 ANQGSEA. The V end was cut by 7 bases, the J end by 0 bases, with 18 bases between. The CDR3 has 15 amino acids. CDR3 coding DNA: TGCAGCGCGTACAGGGTTCGTGCATCTAACTATGGCTACACCTTC. This translates into CSAYRVRASNYGYTF.

The rearrangement joins TRBV10-1 to TRBJ2-7; D is ambiguous. The germline V gene encodes CDR1 WNHNN and CDR2 SYGVQD (reference sequence). The CDR3 totals 14 residues. The V and J ends lost 2 bases and 0 bases respectively, with 8 bases between them. The CDR3 nucleotides are TGCGCCAGCAGTGAGGTTGTGAGCTCCTACGAGCAGTACTTC. Amino acid sequence: CASSEVVSSYEQYF.

This chain links TRBV6-2 or TRBV6-3 with TRBJ2-1; 8 nucleotides agree with TRBD2. This CDR3 comprises 18 residues. Germline trimming cut 0 bases from V and 7 bases from J; bases unmatched to any gene: 14. Per germline, CDR1 MNHEY and CDR2 SVGEGT. CDR3 protein: CASSYSPVRTSSLNEQFF. DNA of the CDR3: TGTGCCAGCAGTTACTCCCCGGTCCGGACTAGCTCTTTGAATGAGCAGTTCTTC.

The CDR3 here is CASSDGTGWTGELFF. The CDR3 DNA follows: TGTGCCAGCAGCGACGGGACAGGGTGGACCGGGGAGCTGTTTTTT. The rearrangement joins TRBV9 to TRBJ2-2; 9 bases fit TRBD1. The trim removed 3 bases at V and 5 bases at J, leaving 5 bases unmatched. The CDR3 consists of 15 residues. Germline values: CDR1 SGDLS, CDR2 YYNGEE.

The CDR3 sequence: CASSLRVIPNNEQFF. CDR3 nucleotide sequence: TGTGCCAGCAGCCTCAGGGTCATCCCTAACAATGAGCAGTTCTTC. This chain links TRBV27 with TRBJ2-1, with D possibly matching TRBD1 (5 bases). Germline CDR1 reads MNHEY; CDR2 reads SMNVEV (reference sequence). V gave up 6 bases and J gave up 5 bases, with 17 bases separating them. There are 15 residues in the CDR3.

The genes are TRBV20-1 and TRBJ2-2, with TRBD2 matching 12 bases. With V trimmed by 3 bases and J by 6 bases, 11 bases remained unmatched. The CDR3 spans 17 residues. The germline V gene has CDR1 DFQATT and CDR2 SNEGSKA (reference sequence). The CDR3 nucleotides are TGCAGTGCTAGTCGTCTAGCGGGGGGGCCGAGGGCCGGGGAGCTGTTTTTT. It codes for CSASRLAGGPRAGELFF.

In its sample, this clone was seen once. The chain couples TRBV11-2 to TRBJ2-5; 7 bases match TRBD1. The CDR3 loop spans 14 amino acids. V lost 5 bases and J lost 5; bases outside the gene matches: 8. The V gene's germline CDR1 is SGHAT and CDR2 FQNNGV. CDR3 DNA sequence: TGTGCCAGCAGCCCCTGGGACAGTAGGGAGACCCAGTACTTC. It encodes CASSPWDSRETQYF.

The chain is built from TRBV6-2 or TRBV6-3 and TRBJ2-7, with 9 positions matching TRBD1. V dropped 2 bases and J dropped 3; count of bases not matched to a gene: 17. This CDR3 has 19 residues. Per germline, CDR1 MNHEY and CDR2 SVGEGT. Here the CDR3 DNA reads TGTGCCAGCAGTTACCCGCTTACAGGGGGCGTTACACCTCTCTACGAGCAGTACTTC. This translates into CASSYPLTGGVTPLYEQYF.

CDR3 amino acids: CAIRDRNTGELFF. DNA of the CDR3: TGTGCCATCAGGGACAGGAACACCGGGGAGCTGTTTTTT. The chain couples TRBV10-3 to TRBJ2-2, with a possible D match to TRBD1 (6 bases). Germline values: CDR1 ENHRY, CDR2 SYGVKD. Trimming removed 6 bases at V and 1 base at J, with 6 bases between. The length of the CDR3 is 13 residues.

The V gene is TRBV4-2, the J gene TRBJ2-7, with D maybe TRBD1 (6 bases). V was pared by 1 base and J by 2 bases, with 9 bases between. Germline V CDR1 and CDR2: LGHNA, YNFKEQ. This CDR3 contains 14 residues. Here the CDR3 DNA reads TGTGCCAGCAGCCAAGGGCAGGGGACCTACGAGCAGTACTTC. This codes for CASSQGQGTYEQYF.

The chain links TRBV20-1 to TRBJ2-3; D unresolved. V was shortened by 6 bases and J by 7 bases, with 11 bases between the two germline ends. Germline V gives CDR1 DFQATT, CDR2 SNEGSKA (reference sequence). The CDR3 has 11 residues. The CDR3 loop reads CSASIEHTQYF. CDR3 nucleotides: TGCAGTGCCTCAATAGAACATACGCAGTATTTT.

This clone was seen a single time. The V call is TRBV5-6, the J call TRBJ2-7; 11 bases line up with TRBD1. The CDR3 contains 17 residues. CDR1 is SGHDT, CDR2 YYEEEE, per germline. J gave up 3 bases and V 6 bases, and 14 bases lay outside the gene matches. Here the CDR3 DNA reads TGTGCCAGCACCCTACGAGTTACCGGGACAGGGGGCTACGAGCAGTACTTC. Its translation: CASTLRVTGTGGYEQYF.

The V call is TRBV4-3, the J call TRBJ2-6; TRBD1 matches 12 bases. Germline-derived CDR1 and CDR2 are LGHNA and YSLEER. The J segment lost 0 bases and the V segment lost 2 bases, leaving 5 bases of the junction unmatched. The CDR3 has 19 amino acids. CDR3 DNA sequence: TGCGCCAGCAGCCAAAGGGGACAGGGGGCCTTCTCTGGGGCCAACGTCCTGACTTTC. Translation: CASSQRGQGAFSGANVLTF.

The J gene is TRBJ2-1, the V gene TRBV7-8; D is unclear. There are 14 residues in the CDR3. CDR1 and CDR2 (germline): SGHVS, FQNEAQ. V gave up 4 bases and J gave up 5 bases, with 12 bases separating them. The chain's CDR3 is CASSSMSVNNEQFF. For the CDR3, the DNA is TGTGCCAGCAGCTCCATGTCGGTTAACAATGAGCAGTTCTTC. The entire variable domain, with the rest obtained from reference TRBV7-8 and TRBJ2-1, is as follows: GAGVSQSPRYKVAKRGQDVALRCDPISGHVSLFWYQQALGQGPEFLTYFQNEAQLDKSGLPSDRFFAERPEGSVSTLKIQRTQQEDSAVYLCASSSMSVNNEQFFGPGTRLTVL.

This sequence joins TRBV11-2 and TRBJ2-7; TRBD2 matches at 12 bases. Per the germline V gene, CDR1 is SGHAT and CDR2 is FQNNGV. J lost 4 bases, V lost 5 bases, and 15 bases had no gene match. This CDR3 has 18 residues. CDR3 in amino acids: CASSHRRLAGAIKYEQYF. In DNA, the CDR3 is TGTGCCAGCAGCCACAGAAGACTAGCGGGGGCAATTAAATACGAGCAGTACTTC. Full variable domain (outside the CDR3, taken from reference TRBV11-2 and TRBJ2-7): EAGVAQSPRYKIIEKRQSVAFWCNPISGHATLYWYQQILGQGPKLLIQFQNNGVVDDSQLPKDRFSAERLKGVDSTLKIQPAKLEDSAVYLCASSHRRLAGAIKYEQYFGPGTRLTVT.

The rearrangement uses TRBV6-2 or TRBV6-3 and TRBJ2-3; TRBD2 agrees at 7 bases. CDR1 is MNHEY, CDR2 SVGEGT, per germline. The V and J ends lost 2 bases and 5 bases, in that order; junction bases with no gene match: 7. This CDR3 has 15 amino acids. CDR3 in DNA: TGTGCCAGCAGTTACCTCACGGGGGGTGGAGATACGCAGTATTTT. Translating gives CASSYLTGGGDTQYF.

The chain combines TRBV24-1 with TRBJ1-1; perhaps TRBD1 as D (6 bases). The CDR3 extends over 13 amino acids. CDR1 is KGHDR and CDR2 is SFDVKD in the germline V gene. V lost 6 bases and J lost 10, with 17 bases in between. This CDR3 reads CATSWGPGGPAFF. As DNA, the CDR3 is TGTGCCACCAGTTGGGGCCCCGGGGGGCCAGCTTTCTTT.

The V and J genes are TRBV7-8 and TRBJ2-3; 14 bases agree with TRBD2. From germline, CDR1 is SGHVS and CDR2 FQNEAQ. The CDR3 extends over 15 amino acids. Trimming cost V 8 bases and J 4 bases; bases outside gene matches: 5. The CDR3 nucleotides read TGTGCCAGCGATTGGGGACTAGCGGGGGCAGATACGCAGTATTTT. Translating gives CASDWGLAGADTQYF.

The chain uses TRBV5-1 and TRBJ1-3; D possibly corresponds to TRBD1 (6 bases). Looked up from germline, CDR1 is SGHRS and CDR2 is YFSETQ. V was cut by 2 bases and J by 4 bases, with 10 bases left in between. CDR3 length: 14 residues. CDR3 region: CASSLEQGGNTIYF. DNA of the CDR3: TGCGCCAGCAGCTTAGAACAGGGCGGAAACACCATATATTTT.

The V gene is TRBV9, the J gene TRBJ2-5; D is uncertain. Germline CDR1 SGDLS, CDR2 YYNGEE. The CDR3 totals 14 residues. The germline V and J ends were trimmed by 2 bases and 0 bases, with 8 bases remaining between them. The CDR3 DNA sequence: TGTGCCAGCAGCGTGGGCCCCTACCAAGAGACCCAGTACTTC. It codes for CASSVGPYQETQYF.

The chain's CDR3 is CASSLAQGIWNEQFF. CDR3 coding DNA: TGTGCCAGCAGCTTAGCGCAGGGGATTTGGAATGAGCAGTTCTTC. The chain employs TRBV7-2 and TRBJ2-1; perhaps TRBD1 as D (6 bases). The CDR3 has 15 amino acids. V lost 0 bases to trimming and J lost 7 bases, with 13 bases between them. Germline loops: CDR1 SGHTA, CDR2 FQGNSA.

J is TRBJ1-1 and V is TRBV27; 12 nucleotides match TRBD1. With V trimmed by 7 bases and J by 1 base, 4 bases remained unmatched. CDR1 is MNHEY, CDR2 SMNVEV, per germline (reference sequence). The CDR3 spans 15 residues. The CDR3 spells CASMGQGAGNTEAFF. The DNA for the CDR3 is TGTGCCAGCATGGGACAGGGGGCGGGGAACACTGAAGCTTTCTTT.

The chain couples TRBV4-1 to TRBJ2-3; 11 positions agree with TRBD2. With V trimmed by 3 bases and J by 6 bases, 5 bases remained unmatched. This CDR3 spans 15 amino acids. Germline values: CDR1 MGHRA, CDR2 YSYEKL. CDR3 DNA: TGCGCCAGCAGCCAGGCCGGGACTAGCGGTGATACGCAGTATTTT. It encodes CASSQAGTSGDTQYF.

The chain combines TRBV3-1 (or the pseudogene TRBV3-2) with TRBJ2-3, with 8 bases fitting TRBD2. Germline CDR1 LGHDT, CDR2 YNNKEL (reference sequence). The J segment lost 2 bases and the V segment lost 2 bases, leaving 6 bases of the junction unmatched. CDR3 size: 16 residues. Here the CDR3 reads CASSQRAGAPTDTQYF. The CDR3 DNA reads as TGTGCCAGCAGCCAACGAGCGGGGGCCCCCACAGATACGCAGTATTTT.

The chain links TRBV5-1 to TRBJ1-1; TRBD1 is a possible D gene (5 bases). Trimming stripped 4 bases from V and 2 bases from J, with 15 bases between. The CDR3 extends over 15 amino acids. Germline loops: CDR1 SGHRS, CDR2 YFSETQ. CDR3: CASSRRQTGNTEAFF. DNA of the CDR3: TGCGCCAGCAGCCGCAGACAGACCGGAAACACTGAAGCTTTCTTT.